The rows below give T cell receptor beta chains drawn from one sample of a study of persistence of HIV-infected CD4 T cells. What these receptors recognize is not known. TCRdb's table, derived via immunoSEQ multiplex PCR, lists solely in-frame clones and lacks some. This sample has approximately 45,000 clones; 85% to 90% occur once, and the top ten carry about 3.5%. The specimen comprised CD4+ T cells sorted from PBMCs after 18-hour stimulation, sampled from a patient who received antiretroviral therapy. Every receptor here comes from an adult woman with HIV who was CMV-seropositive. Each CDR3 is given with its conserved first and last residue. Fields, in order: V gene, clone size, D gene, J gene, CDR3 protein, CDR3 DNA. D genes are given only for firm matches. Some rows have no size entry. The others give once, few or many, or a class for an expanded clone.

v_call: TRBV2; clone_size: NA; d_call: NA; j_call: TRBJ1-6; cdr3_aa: CASSPTGGARGSPLHF; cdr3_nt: TGTGCCAGCAGCCCCACGGGGGGGGCTCGTGGTTCACCCCTCCACTTT
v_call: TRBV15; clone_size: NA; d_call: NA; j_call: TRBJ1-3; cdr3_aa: CATSSRRGSGNTIYF; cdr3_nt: TGTGCCACCAGCAGCCGAAGGGGCTCTGGAAACACCATATATTTT
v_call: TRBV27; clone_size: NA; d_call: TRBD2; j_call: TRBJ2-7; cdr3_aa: CASSLGTSGSIAYEQYF; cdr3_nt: TGTGCCAGCAGTCTCGGGACTAGCGGGAGTATAGCCTACGAGCAGTACTTC
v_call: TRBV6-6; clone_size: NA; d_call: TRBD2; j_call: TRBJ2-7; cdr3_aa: CASSYALAGDSYEQYF; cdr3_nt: TGTGCCAGCAGTTACGCTCTAGCGGGGGACTCCTACGAGCAGTACTTC
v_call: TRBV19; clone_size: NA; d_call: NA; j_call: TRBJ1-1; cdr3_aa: CASIPRRGSPEAFF; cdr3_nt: TGTGCCAGTATCCCCCGTCGGGGGTCCCCTGAAGCTTTCTTT
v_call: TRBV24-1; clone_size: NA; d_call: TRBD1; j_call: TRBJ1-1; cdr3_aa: CATSDSQGTGDEAFF; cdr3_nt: TGTGCCACCAGTGACTCACAAGGGACAGGGGATGAAGCTTTCTTT
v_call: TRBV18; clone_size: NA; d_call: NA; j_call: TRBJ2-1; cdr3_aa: CASSPAEGTAPEQFF; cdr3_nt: TGTGCCAGCTCACCCGCGGAAGGTACCGCCCCTGAGCAGTTCTTC
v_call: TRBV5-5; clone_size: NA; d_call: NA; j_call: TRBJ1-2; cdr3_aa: CASSLGASADYGYTF; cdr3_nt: TGTGCCAGCAGCCTAGGGGCATCCGCCGATTATGGCTACACCTTC
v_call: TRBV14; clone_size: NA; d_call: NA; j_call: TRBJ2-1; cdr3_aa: CASSQGVGSIYNEQFF; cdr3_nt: TGTGCCAGCAGCCAAGGCGTCGGGTCCATCTACAATGAGCAGTTCTTC
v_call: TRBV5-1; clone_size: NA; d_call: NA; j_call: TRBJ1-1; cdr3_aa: CASSLNRGNTEAFF; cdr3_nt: TGCGCCAGCAGCTTGAATAGGGGGAACACTGAAGCTTTCTTT
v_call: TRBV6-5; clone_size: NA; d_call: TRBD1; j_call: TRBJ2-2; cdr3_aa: CASVKPGQGKGELFF; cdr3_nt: TGTGCCAGCGTAAAGCCGGGACAGGGAAAGGGGGAGCTGTTTTTT
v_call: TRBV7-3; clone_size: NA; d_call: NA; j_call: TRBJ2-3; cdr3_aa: CASSRGTSTDTQYF; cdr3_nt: TGTGCCAGCAGCCGAGGGACCTCCACAGATACGCAGTATTTT
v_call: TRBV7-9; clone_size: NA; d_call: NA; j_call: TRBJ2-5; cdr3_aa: CASSFGLAQTQYF; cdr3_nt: TGTGCCAGCAGCTTTGGACTGGCCCAGACCCAGTACTTC
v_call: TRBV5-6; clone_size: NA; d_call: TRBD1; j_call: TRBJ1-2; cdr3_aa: CASSLVWTGQGSGNYGYTF; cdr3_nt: TGTGCCAGCAGCTTGGTGTGGACGGGACAGGGGAGTGGCAACTATGGCTACACCTTC
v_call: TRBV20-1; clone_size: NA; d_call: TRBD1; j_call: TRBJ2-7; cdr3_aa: CSASSGQVETYEQYF; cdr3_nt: TGCAGTGCTAGTTCGGGACAGGTGGAGACTTACGAGCAGTACTTC
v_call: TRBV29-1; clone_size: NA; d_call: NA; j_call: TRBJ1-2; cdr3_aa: CSASSGGYTF; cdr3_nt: TGCAGCGCCTCCTCGGGGGGCTACACCTTC
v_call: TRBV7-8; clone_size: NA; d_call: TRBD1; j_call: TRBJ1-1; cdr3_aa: CASSLGTGQGDTEAFF; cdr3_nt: TGTGCCAGCAGCTTAGGTACGGGACAGGGGGACACTGAAGCTTTCTTT
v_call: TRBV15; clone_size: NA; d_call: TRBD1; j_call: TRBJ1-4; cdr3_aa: CATSTHRGLGEKLFF; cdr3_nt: TGTGCCACCAGCACCCACAGGGGGCTCGGCGAAAAACTGTTTTTT
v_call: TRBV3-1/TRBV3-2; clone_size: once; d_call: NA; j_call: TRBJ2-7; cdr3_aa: CASSQAKTEQYF; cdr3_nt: TGTGCCAGCAGCCAGGCTAAGACCGAGCAGTACTTC
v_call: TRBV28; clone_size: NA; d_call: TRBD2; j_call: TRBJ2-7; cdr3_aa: CASSPGGSSYEQYF; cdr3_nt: TGTGCCAGCAGTCCAGGCGGGAGCTCCTACGAGCAGTACTTC
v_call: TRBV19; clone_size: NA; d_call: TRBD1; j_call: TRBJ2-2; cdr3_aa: CASSPQGAGELFF; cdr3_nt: TGTGCCAGTAGTCCTCAGGGGGCCGGGGAGCTGTTTTTT
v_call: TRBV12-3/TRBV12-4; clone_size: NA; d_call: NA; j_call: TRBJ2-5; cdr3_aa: CASSLGPTGTQYF; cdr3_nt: TGTGCCAGCAGTCTCGGCCCGACCGGGACCCAGTACTTC
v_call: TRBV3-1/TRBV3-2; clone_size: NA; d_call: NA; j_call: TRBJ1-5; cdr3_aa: CASSRGTPGPNQPQHF; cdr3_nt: TGTGCCAGCAGCCGCGGGACCCCAGGCCCAAATCAGCCCCAGCATTTT
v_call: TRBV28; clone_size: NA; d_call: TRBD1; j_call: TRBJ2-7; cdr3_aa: CASSSPGQGAYEQYF; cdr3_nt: TGTGCCAGCAGTTCTCCGGGACAGGGGGCTTACGAGCAGTACTTC
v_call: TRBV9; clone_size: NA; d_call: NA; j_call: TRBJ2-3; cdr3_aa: CASRREEGTDTQYF; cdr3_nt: TGTGCCAGCAGGAGGGAGGAAGGCACAGATACGCAGTATTTT
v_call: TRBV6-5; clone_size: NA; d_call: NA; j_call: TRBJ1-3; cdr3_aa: CASSYGGSTGNTIYF; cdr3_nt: TGTGCCAGCAGTTACGGGGGAAGTACGGGAAACACCATATATTTT
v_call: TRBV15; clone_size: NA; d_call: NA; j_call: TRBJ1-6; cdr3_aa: CATSRAEDGGGSPLHF; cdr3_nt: TGTGCCACCAGCAGAGCGGAGGACGGGGGTGGGTCACCCCTCCACTTT
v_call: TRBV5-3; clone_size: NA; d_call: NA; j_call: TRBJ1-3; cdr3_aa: CARSLGARLGGNTIYF; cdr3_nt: TGTGCCAGAAGCTTGGGGGCCAGGTTAGGTGGAAACACCATATATTTT
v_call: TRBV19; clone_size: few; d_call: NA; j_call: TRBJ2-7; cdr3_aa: CASSERDLEQYF; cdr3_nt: TGTGCCAGTAGCGAGAGGGACCTCGAGCAGTACTTC
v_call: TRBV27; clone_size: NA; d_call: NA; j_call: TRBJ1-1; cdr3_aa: CASSIDRTNTEAFF; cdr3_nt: TGTGCCAGCAGTATAGACAGAACGAACACTGAAGCTTTCTTT
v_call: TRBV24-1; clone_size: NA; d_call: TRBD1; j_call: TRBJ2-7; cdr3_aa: CATSDPRTGSAEQYF; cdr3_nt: TGTGCCACCAGTGATCCCCGGACAGGGTCTGCCGAGCAGTACTTC
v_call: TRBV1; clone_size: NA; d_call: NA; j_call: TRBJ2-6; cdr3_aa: CTSSMWCLANVLTF; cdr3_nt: TGCACCAGCAGCATGTGGTGTTTGGCCAACGTCCTGACTTTC
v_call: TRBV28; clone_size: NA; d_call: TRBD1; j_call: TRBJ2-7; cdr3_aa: CASSRGTGGASIYEQYF; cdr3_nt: TGTGCCAGCAGTCGGGGGACAGGGGGTGCCTCAATCTACGAGCAGTACTTC
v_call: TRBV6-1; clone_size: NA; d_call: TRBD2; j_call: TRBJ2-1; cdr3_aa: CASSELAGAVNEQFF; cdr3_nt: TGTGCCAGCAGTGAACTAGCGGGAGCTGTGAATGAGCAGTTCTTC
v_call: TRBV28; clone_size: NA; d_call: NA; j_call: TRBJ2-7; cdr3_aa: CASGLVGGSPYEQYF; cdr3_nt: TGTGCCAGCGGTTTAGTCGGCGGATCCCCCTACGAGCAGTACTTC
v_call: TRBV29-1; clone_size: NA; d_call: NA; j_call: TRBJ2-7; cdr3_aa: CSVEGTDSYEQYF; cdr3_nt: TGCAGCGTTGAAGGTACCGACTCCTACGAGCAGTACTTC
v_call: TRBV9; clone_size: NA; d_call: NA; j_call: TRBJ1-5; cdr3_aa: CASSRGGFGYQPQHF; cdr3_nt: TGTGCCAGCAGCAGAGGAGGTTTCGGATATCAGCCCCAGCATTTT
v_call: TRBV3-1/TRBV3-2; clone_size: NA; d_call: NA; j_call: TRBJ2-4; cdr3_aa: CASSQLASLAKNIQYF; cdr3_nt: TGTGCCAGCAGCCAACTAGCGTCCTTAGCCAAAAACATTCAGTACTTC
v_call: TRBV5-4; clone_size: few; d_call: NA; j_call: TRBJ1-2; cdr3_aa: CASSLDQGYGYTF; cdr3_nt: TGTGCCAGCAGCTTGGACCAGGGGTATGGCTACACCTTC
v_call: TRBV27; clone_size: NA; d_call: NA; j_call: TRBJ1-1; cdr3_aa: CASSPLKNTEAFF; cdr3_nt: TGTGCCAGCAGTCCCCTCAAGAACACTGAAGCTTTCTTT
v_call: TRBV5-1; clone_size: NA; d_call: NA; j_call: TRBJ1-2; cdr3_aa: CASSSNRATYGYTF; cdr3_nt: TGCGCCAGCAGCTCAAACCGGGCTACCTATGGCTACACCTTC
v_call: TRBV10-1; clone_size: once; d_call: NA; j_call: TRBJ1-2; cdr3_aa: CASSDQRTRRDGYTF; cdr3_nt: TGCGCCAGCAGCGATCAAAGGACGAGGAGGGACGGCTACACCTTC
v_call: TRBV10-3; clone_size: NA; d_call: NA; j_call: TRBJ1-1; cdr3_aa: CAISAWVRGEDTEAFF; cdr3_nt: TGTGCCATCAGCGCCTGGGTAAGAGGGGAGGACACTGAAGCTTTCTTT
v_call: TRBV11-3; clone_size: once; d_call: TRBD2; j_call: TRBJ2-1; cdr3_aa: CASSLTSGSPNEQFF; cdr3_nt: TGTGCCAGCAGCTTGACTAGCGGGAGCCCCAATGAGCAGTTCTTC
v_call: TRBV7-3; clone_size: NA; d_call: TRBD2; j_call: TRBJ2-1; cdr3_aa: CASSPGLAGGTNEQFF; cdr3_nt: TGTGCCAGCAGCCCGGGACTAGCGGGAGGGACCAATGAGCAGTTCTTC
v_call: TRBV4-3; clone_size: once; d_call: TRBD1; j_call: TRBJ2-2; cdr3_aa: CASSRDRGVTGELFF; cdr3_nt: TGCGCCAGCAGCCGGGACAGGGGCGTCACCGGGGAGCTGTTTTTT
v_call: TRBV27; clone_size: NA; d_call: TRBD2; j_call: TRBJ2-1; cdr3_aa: CASSATGTSGRDEQFF; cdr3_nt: TGTGCCAGCAGCGCCACCGGGACTAGCGGGAGAGATGAGCAGTTCTTC
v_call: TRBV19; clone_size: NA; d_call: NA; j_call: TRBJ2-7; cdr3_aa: CASSPQDRWYEQYF; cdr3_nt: TGTGCCAGTAGTCCCCAAGACAGGTGGTACGAGCAGTACTTC
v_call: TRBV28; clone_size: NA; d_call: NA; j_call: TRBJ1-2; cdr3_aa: CASSLGFRRGYTF; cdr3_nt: TGTGCCAGCAGTCTGGGTTTTCGGAGGGGCTACACCTTC
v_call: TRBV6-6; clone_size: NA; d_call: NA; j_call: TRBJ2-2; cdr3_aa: CASRSQTGELFF; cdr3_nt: TGTGCCAGCAGGAGCCAAACCGGGGAGCTGTTTTTT
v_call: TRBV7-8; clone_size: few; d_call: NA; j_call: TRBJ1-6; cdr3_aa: CASSRSGDTRNSPLHF; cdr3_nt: TGTGCCAGCAGCCGCTCGGGGGACACAAGGAATTCACCCCTCCACTTT
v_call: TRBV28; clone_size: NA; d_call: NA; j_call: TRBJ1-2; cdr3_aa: CASSLGGHYGYTF; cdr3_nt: TGTGCCAGCAGCCTTGGGGGCCACTATGGCTACACCTTC
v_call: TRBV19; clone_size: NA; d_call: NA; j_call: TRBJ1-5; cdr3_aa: CASSRDMYQPQHF; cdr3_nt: TGTGCCAGTAGTAGGGACATGTATCAGCCCCAGCATTTT
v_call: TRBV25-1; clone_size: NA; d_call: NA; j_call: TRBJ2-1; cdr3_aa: CARSPGRDREQFF; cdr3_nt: TGTGCCAGGTCCCCGGGACGAGACAGGGAGCAGTTCTTC